The 18 T cell receptor beta chains below come from one sample, sequenced in a study of CXCR3-negative and CXCR3-positive naive CD8 T cells. Study outcomes and limitations: CXCR3-positive naive cells carried more hydrophobic TRB CDR3s than CXCR3-negative ones.

Antigens of these TCRs are unknown. Through 5' RACE with UMI labels, the TRB cDNA libraries were prepared. One entry per CDR3 protein, without DNA, is what TCRdb gives after re-calling the 5' RACE reads. Recorded here are roughly 60,000 distinct CDR3 sequences; the top ten clones represent under 0.9%. The sequenced sample consisted of naive CXCR3+ CD8+ T cells from blood. Described subset: CD45RO-CCR7+CD27+CD95- naive CD8+ T cells expressing CXCR3 (TNR3+). The origin of the receptors is a human donor in good health. Some clones in this sample may be carry-over from other donors' samples.

CDR3 loop: CGVEVGPSNTIYF. This chain connects TRBV29-1 to TRBJ1-3. There are 13 residues in the CDR3. Germline CDR1 is SQVTM and CDR2 is ANQGSEA.

This sequence joins TRBV25-1 and TRBJ2-2. The germline gives CDR1 MGHDK, CDR2 SYGVNS. This CDR3 has 12 residues. This CDR3 is CASSESIGELFF.

The rearrangement links TRBV7-9 to TRBJ2-2. In germline, CDR1 is SEHNR, CDR2 FQNEAQ (reference sequence). The CDR3 is 12 residues long. CDR3 loop: CASSREAGELFF.

This chain uses TRBV4-3 with TRBJ2-7. The CDR3 sequence is 15 residues long. From germline, CDR1 is LGHNA and CDR2 YSLEER. CDR3 protein: CASSQEGLGPYEQYF.

The chain has TRBV7-9 and TRBJ1-2; the TCRdb D gene call, TRBD1, has no DNA to confirm it. Germline assignment: CDR1 SEHNR and CDR2 FQNEAQ (reference sequence). The CDR3 loop spans 15 amino acids. CDR3 region: CASSPPADLNYGYTF. The full variable domain, in which reference TRBV7-9 and TRBJ1-2 provide the parts outside the CDR3, is DTGVSQNPRHKITKRGQNVTFRCDPISEHNRLYWYRQTLGQGPEFLTYFQNEAQLEKSRLLSDRFSAERPKGSFSTLEIQRTEQGDSAMYLCASSPPADLNYGYTFGSGTRLTVV.

The rearrangement uses TRBV7-9 and TRBJ1-6; TCRdb gives TRBD1 as the D gene, but with no DNA this cannot be confirmed. Germline V gene sequence: CDR1 SEHNR, CDR2 FQNEAQ (reference sequence). This CDR3 is built from 15 residues. The CDR3 region is CASSLLTGSNSPLHF.

This chain joins TRBV4-1 and TRBJ1-1; TCRdb gives TRBD1 as the D gene, but with no DNA this cannot be confirmed. Per germline, CDR1 MGHRA and CDR2 YSYEKL. The CDR3 is 13 amino acids. CDR3 residues: CASSHKQATEAFF.

The chain employs TRBV4-2 and TRBJ2-7. The CDR3 contains 16 residues. Per germline, CDR1 LGHNA and CDR2 YNFKEQ. Here the CDR3 reads CASSQDFVGVNYEQYF.

V and J are TRBV4-3 and TRBJ1-2. There are 15 residues in the CDR3. Germline V gene sequence: CDR1 LGHNA, CDR2 YSLEER. The CDR3 is CASSQDFGVGYGYTF.

V is TRBV7-2 and J is TRBJ2-1; TCRdb designates TRBD1, a call that cannot be tested without DNA. The germline V gene encodes CDR1 SGHTA and CDR2 FQGNSA. This CDR3 is built from 17 residues. The CDR3 loop reads CAIPNPPGQGSYNEQFF.

The chain combines TRBV7-8 with TRBJ2-7; with no DNA, the TCRdb D assignment of TRBD2 cannot be verified. CDR1 is SGHVS, CDR2 FQNEAQ, per germline. The CDR3 is 15 residues long. The CDR3 sequence: CASSSAHDTYYEQYF.

The CDR3 loop is CASSLEQGWSYEQYF. The rearrangement joins TRBV12-3 or TRBV12-4 to TRBJ2-7; TCRdb selects TRBD1, and the lack of DNA leaves this call unchecked. This CDR3 has 15 residues.

Here the CDR3 reads CASSLGQVNEQFF. The chain has TRBV12-3 or TRBV12-4 and TRBJ2-1; checking the TCRdb D call of TRBD1 is not possible without DNA. This CDR3 spans 13 amino acids.

The chain employs TRBV7-9 and TRBJ1-1; the TCRdb call, TRBD1, lacks DNA for checking. This CDR3 region has 13 residues. Germline lookup yields CDR1 SEHNR and CDR2 FQNEAQ (reference sequence). The CDR3 loop reads CASSRQGRPEAFF.

The chain uses TRBV3-1 and TRBJ2-1; TCRdb selects TRBD2, and the lack of DNA leaves this call unchecked. Germline-derived CDR1 and CDR2 are LGHDT and YNNKEL (reference sequence). This CDR3 has 16 residues. CDR3 residues: CASSPQTSGSYNEQFF.

The chain recombines TRBV9 with TRBJ2-7. The CDR3 is 13 residues long. Germline-derived CDR1 and CDR2 are SGDLS and YYNGEE. The CDR3 loop is CASSVAPSYEQYF.

CDR3 region: CASSQGAAKNTEAFF. The J gene is TRBJ1-1, the V gene TRBV12-3 or TRBV12-4; TCRdb's D call, TRBD1, is unchecked because there is no DNA. This CDR3 is built from 15 residues.

The rearrangement links TRBV9 to TRBJ2-7; absent DNA, TCRdb's TRBD1 call cannot be checked. This CDR3 is 15 amino acids long. The germline gives CDR1 SGDLS, CDR2 YYNGEE. CDR3 amino acids: CASSAEQGFPYEQYF. The full variable domain, completed using reference TRBV9 and TRBJ2-7, is DSGVTQTPKHLITATGQRVTLRCSPRSGDLSVYWYQQSLDQGLQFLIQYYNGEERAKGNILERFSAQQFPDLHSELNLSSLELGDSALYFCASSAEQGFPYEQYFGPGTRLTVT.